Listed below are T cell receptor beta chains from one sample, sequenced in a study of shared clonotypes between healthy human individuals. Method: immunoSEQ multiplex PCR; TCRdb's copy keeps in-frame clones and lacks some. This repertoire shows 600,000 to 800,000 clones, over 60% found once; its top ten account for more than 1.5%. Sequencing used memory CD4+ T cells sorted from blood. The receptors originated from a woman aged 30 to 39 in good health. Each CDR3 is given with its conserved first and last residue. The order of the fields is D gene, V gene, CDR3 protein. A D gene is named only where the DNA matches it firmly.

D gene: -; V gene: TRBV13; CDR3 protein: CASSPSRNYGYTF
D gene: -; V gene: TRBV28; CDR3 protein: CASSPRGARNQPQHF
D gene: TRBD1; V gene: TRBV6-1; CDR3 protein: CASSDWDRPSDTQYF
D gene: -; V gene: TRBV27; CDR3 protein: CASRDTNYNEQFF
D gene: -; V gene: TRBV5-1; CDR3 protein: CASSLRDTMRSHTIYF
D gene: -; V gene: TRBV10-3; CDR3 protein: CAISEMREQYF
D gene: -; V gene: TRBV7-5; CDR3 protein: CVRSAAGTSVSYEQYF
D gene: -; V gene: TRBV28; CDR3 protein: CASSLWAEKETQYF
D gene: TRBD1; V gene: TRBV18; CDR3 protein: CASSPQTGGRYEQYF
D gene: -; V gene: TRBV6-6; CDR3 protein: CASSYSKGEQYF
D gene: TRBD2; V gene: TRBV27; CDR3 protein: CASRGSGKYEQYF
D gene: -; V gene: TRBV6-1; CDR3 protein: CASSEWTGQQYF
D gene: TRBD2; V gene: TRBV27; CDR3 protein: CASSRLAGALSYEQYF
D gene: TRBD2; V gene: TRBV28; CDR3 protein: CASSFFSRASGSYEQYF
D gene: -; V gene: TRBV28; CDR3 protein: CATKARNLAGRSYEQYF
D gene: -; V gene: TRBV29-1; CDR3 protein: CSVFHSGKQYF
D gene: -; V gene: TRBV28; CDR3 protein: CASRLNGAVQPQHF
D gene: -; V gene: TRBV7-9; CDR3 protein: CASSLESGARGYEQYF
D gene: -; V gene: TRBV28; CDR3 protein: CASNLDGSEQFF